The T cell receptor beta chain described here comes from a study of control samples from healthy donors and cancer patients. Germline V gives CDR1 SNHLY, CDR2 FYNNEI. CDR3 size: 11 residues. V lost 7 bases, J lost 7 bases, and 8 bases lay in between. Data came from immunoSEQ multiplex PCR; TCRdb stores just in-frame clones and leaves some out. The data hold some 160,000 clones, with around 96% observed a single time. The material sequenced was blood. V gene TRBV2 combines with J gene TRBJ1-3, with D unclear. The receptor was derived from a middle-aged woman in good health. The CDR3 protein is CASTPRNTIYF. The DNA of the CDR3 is TGTGCCAGCACCCCCCGGAACACCATATATTTT.